This paragraph covers one TCR beta chain sequence. Its antigen is still unknown. This sample is part of a study of beta chain features in type 1 diabetes. CDR1 MGHRA and CDR2 YSYEKL come from the germline V gene. The length of the CDR3 is 18 residues. V lost 2 bases and J lost 3, with 23 bases in between. The sequenced template was cDNA made from the entire isolated RNA. The table came from immunoSEQ multiplex PCR; TCRdb's copy has only in-frame clones and leaves some out. The sample has roughly 45,000 clones, around 50% seen once. Whole-study results and caveats: All four CD4+ subsets of Type 1 diabetes patients contained TCRB CDR3s that were moderately but significantly shorter.

The sequenced material came from stem cell memory CD4+ T cells from blood. The V gene is TRBV4-1, the J gene TRBJ2-7; tentative D call: TRBD2 (9 bases). This TCR came from a woman aged 25 to 45 in good health. CDR3 nucleotides: TGCGCCAGCAGCCAACAGGGGGCTAGCGGGGCCATCGTCTACGAGCAGTACTTC. It translates to CASSQQGASGAIVYEQYF.